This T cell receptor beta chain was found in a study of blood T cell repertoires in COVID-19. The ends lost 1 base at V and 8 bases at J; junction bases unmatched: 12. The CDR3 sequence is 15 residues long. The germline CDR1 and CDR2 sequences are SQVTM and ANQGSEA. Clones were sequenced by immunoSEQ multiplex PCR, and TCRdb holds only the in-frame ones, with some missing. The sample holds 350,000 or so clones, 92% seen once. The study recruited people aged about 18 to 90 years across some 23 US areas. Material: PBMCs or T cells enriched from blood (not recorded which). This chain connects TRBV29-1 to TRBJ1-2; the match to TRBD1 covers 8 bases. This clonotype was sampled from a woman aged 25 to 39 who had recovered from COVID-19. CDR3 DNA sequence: TGCAGCGTTGAAGGGACAGGGCTCCTCCTCGGCGGCTACACCTTC. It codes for CSVEGTGLLLGGYTF.